This T cell receptor (beta chain) was obtained from a study of T cells in Graves' hyperthyroidism and ophthalmopathy. The investigators amplified TCR beta CDR3 regions from RNA transcripts. Researchers ran a first-round RT-PCR on the TCR CDR3 using the HTBI primer set. MiXCR, applied by TCRdb to the multiplex PCR reads, yields one record per CDR3 protein. Found here are 250,000 to 400,000 distinct CDR3 sequences, roughly 13% of them singletons; the top ten hold around 32%. Sequenced: blood. The sequence derives from a woman aged 40 to 50 with Graves' ophthalmopathy.

The CDR3 sequence is CSARDHGGGSVDTEAFF. The DNA of the CDR3 is TGCAGTGCTAGAGATCATGGGGGAGGGTCGGTTGACACTGAAGCTTTCTTT. The rearrangement links TRBV20-1 to TRBJ1-1, with D perhaps matching TRBD1 (5 bases). The CDR3 has 17 amino acids. The V end was cut by 0 bases, the J end by 3 bases, with 20 bases between. Germline CDR1 is DFQATT and CDR2 is SNEGSKA (reference sequence).